Listed here are 21 T cell receptor beta chains from one sample, sequenced in a study of T cell repertoires in cytomegalovirus infection. From the reads, TCRdb called clonotypes with MiXCR, one entry per CDR3 protein. The sample carries approximately 730,000 distinct CDR3 sequences, about 33% recorded once. Which antigens these TCRs recognize remains unknown. The sequencing used cultured PBMCs, collected from culture after CMV antigen stimulation. The receptors originated from a human donor in good health (CMV status not recorded). Some clones in this sample may be carry-over from other donors' samples.

The rearrangement links TRBV5-1 to TRBJ2-3; the match to TRBD2 covers 13 bases. J lost 5 bases, V lost 4 bases, and 7 bases had no gene match. CDR3 length: 16 amino acids. Germline CDR1 reads SGHRS; CDR2 reads YFSETQ. Written as DNA, the CDR3 is TGCGCCAGCAGCATTAGGACTAGCGGGGGCCTAGATACGCAGTATTTT. Residues: CASSIRTSGGLDTQYF.

This clonotype was counted between two and nine times. This chain uses TRBV15 with TRBJ2-1; 10 bases line up with TRBD2. Germline values: CDR1 LNHNV, CDR2 YYDKDF (reference sequence). Unmatched junction bases numbered 5, after V lost 1 base and J lost 5 bases. This CDR3 region has 16 residues. The CDR3 DNA follows: TGTGCCACCAGCAGAGGGGGAGCGGGGGGGCACAATGAGCAGTTCTTC. It is translated as CATSRGGAGGHNEQFF.

The V and J genes are TRBV19 and TRBJ1-2; 7 bases align to TRBD1. V lost 6 bases to trimming and J lost 1 base; unmatched junction nucleotides: 5. Germline values: CDR1 LNHDA, CDR2 SQIVND (reference sequence). The CDR3 sequence is 14 residues long. CDR3 region: CASRGTVYNYGYTF. The DNA of the CDR3 is TGTGCCAGTAGGGGGACAGTCTATAACTATGGCTACACCTTC. Complete variable domain (other parts from reference TRBV19 and TRBJ1-2): DGGITQSPKYLFRKEGQNVTLSCEQNLNHDAMYWYRQDPGQGLRLIYYSQIVNDFQKGDIAEGYSVSREKKESFPLTVTSAQKNPTAFYLCASRGTVYNYGYTFGSGTRLTVV.

This clonotype was seen a few times. V usage is TRBV4-1 and J usage is TRBJ1-1; D gene ambiguous. Germline V lookup: CDR1 MGHRA, CDR2 YSYEKL. V was cut by 6 bases and J by 0 bases, with 17 bases left in between. CDR3 length: 16 residues. This chain's CDR3 is CASSRPGGSLNTEAFF. Here the CDR3 DNA reads TGCGCCAGCAGTCGCCCAGGCGGGAGTCTGAACACTGAAGCTTTCTTT.

J is TRBJ2-7 and V is TRBV28, with 9 bases aligning to TRBD1. CDR3 length equals 14 residues. The V gene end was trimmed by 8 bases and the J gene end by 2 bases; junction bases not matched to a gene: 7. Germline V gives CDR1 MDHEN, CDR2 SYDVKM. CDR3 region: CASGQGILAYEQYF. The CDR3 region has the DNA TGTGCCAGCGGACAGGGGATCCTTGCCTACGAGCAGTACTTC.

There are many counts of this clonotype. V gene TRBV7-2 combines with J gene TRBJ2-1; 10 bases line up with TRBD2. Trimming removed 5 bases from V and 7 bases from J; junction bases left unmatched: 8. This CDR3 has 15 amino acids. Germline loops: CDR1 SGHTA, CDR2 FQGNSA. Written as DNA, the CDR3 is TGTGCCAGCAGCCGGAGCGGGGGGGCCGGTAATGAGCAGTTCTTC. This encodes CASSRSGGAGNEQFF. Looking up the rest from reference TRBV7-2 and TRBJ2-1 gives the full variable domain: GAGVSQSPSNKVTEKGKDVELRCDPISGHTALYWYRQSLGQGLEFLIYFQGNSAPDKSGLPSDRFSAERTGGSVSTLTIQRTQQEDSAVYLCASSRSGGAGNEQFFGPGTRLTVL.

V and J are TRBV6-2 or TRBV6-3 and TRBJ2-5, with D possibly being TRBD2 (5 bases). Germline assignment: CDR1 MNHEY and CDR2 SVGEGT. Trimming took 6 bases from V and 10 from J, leaving 12 bases between them. This CDR3 region has 11 residues. The chain's CDR3 is CASRDFRDQYF. The CDR3 nucleotides are TGTGCCAGCAGGGACTTCAGAGACCAGTACTTC.

This clonotype was found a few times. A single base separates this from a much larger clone, so it may be a read error. The chain links TRBV7-8 to TRBJ2-7, with D unresolved. Trimming took 1 base from V and 2 from J, leaving 6 bases between them. CDR3 size: 13 residues. CDR1 and CDR2 (germline): SGHVS, FQNEAQ. In DNA, the CDR3 is TGTGCCAGCAGCTTAGACAGCCCCTACGAGCAGTACTTC. Its translation is CASSLDSPYEQYF. The variable domain in full, completed from reference TRBV7-8 and TRBJ2-7, reads GAGVSQSPRYKVAKRGQDVALRCDPISGHVSLFWYQQALGQGPEFLTYFQNEAQLDKSGLPSDRFFAERPEGSVSTLKIQRTQQEDSAVYLCASSLDSPYEQYFGPGTRLTVT.

The rearrangement uses TRBV11-2 and TRBJ2-3, with 11 bases aligning to TRBD2. Germline CDR1 is SGHAT and CDR2 is FQNNGV. CDR3 length equals 15 residues. Trimming at V came to 10 bases and at J to 2 bases, leaving 8 bases not matched to a gene. Here the CDR3 reads CATIRLAGNTDTQYF. DNA of the CDR3: TGTGCCACTATTCGACTAGCGGGGAACACAGATACGCAGTATTTT.

The chain employs TRBV18 and TRBJ1-1, with a tentative D call TRBD1 (5 bases). V was pared by 0 bases and J by 4 bases, with 12 bases between. The CDR3 runs 15 residues. CDR1 is KGHSH and CDR2 is LQKENI in the germline V gene. The CDR3 spells CASSPPEWGITEAFF. Here the CDR3 DNA reads TGTGCCAGCTCACCACCGGAGTGGGGCATCACTGAAGCTTTCTTT.

The J gene is TRBJ2-5, the V gene TRBV29-1; D is ambiguous. The CDR3 is 11 amino acids. Trimming stripped 3 bases from V and 4 bases from J, with 6 bases between. The V gene's germline CDR1 is SQVTM and CDR2 ANQGSEA. The CDR3 spells CSVDGGETQYF. The CDR3 bases are TGCAGCGTTGATGGCGGAGAGACCCAGTACTTC.

V usage is TRBV6-1 and J usage is TRBJ1-6; perhaps TRBD1 as D (6 bases). V was shortened by 5 bases and J by 7 bases, with 18 bases between the two germline ends. The CDR3 length is 16 residues. Germline CDR1 is MNHNS and CDR2 is SASEGT. The CDR3 sequence is CASSNTPGHTNSPLHF. CDR3 DNA sequence: TGTGCCAGCAGTAACACGCCGGGACACACAAATTCACCCCTCCACTTT.

In this sample, this clonotype turned up many times. This sequence joins TRBV7-2 and TRBJ2-7; 8 bases agree with TRBD2. With 5 bases clipped from V and 3 bases from J, the junction kept 6 bases outside the gene matches. Germline V lookup: CDR1 SGHTA, CDR2 FQGNSA. The CDR3 is 14 residues long. The CDR3: CASSPGLGGYEQYF. DNA for the CDR3: TGTGCCAGCAGCCCGGGACTAGGGGGCTACGAGCAGTACTTC.

The chain links TRBV20-1 to TRBJ2-3; 7 bases line up with TRBD2. This CDR3 region has 14 residues. Germline-derived CDR1 and CDR2 are DFQATT and SNEGSKA (reference sequence). The trim removed 3 bases at V and 4 bases at J, leaving 7 bases unmatched. The CDR3 protein is CSARAGAAPDTQYF. DNA for the CDR3: TGCAGTGCTAGGGCGGGAGCGGCCCCAGATACGCAGTATTTT.

The chain couples TRBV5-1 to TRBJ2-5; TRBD2 aligns across 9 bases. The CDR3 contains 16 residues. Germline CDR1 is SGHRS and CDR2 is YFSETQ. V was clipped by 2 bases and J by 3 bases; unmatched bases: 8. The CDR3 region has the DNA TGCGCCAGCAGCTTCGCCGGGACTAGCCGAGAAGAGACCCAGTACTTC. This translates into CASSFAGTSREETQYF.

This clonotype appeared once. The chain links TRBV7-2 to TRBJ1-3, with 7 nucleotides matching TRBD1. The CDR3 totals 15 residues. CDR1 is SGHTA, CDR2 FQGNSA, per germline. With 3 bases clipped from V and 15 bases from J, the junction kept 17 bases outside the gene matches. As DNA, the CDR3 is TGTGCCAGCAGCTTCGCTCGCCAGGGGGGAAACAACAAATATTTT. Amino acid sequence: CASSFARQGGNNKYF.

This clonotype was detected ten times or more. The J gene is TRBJ2-1, the V gene TRBV7-2; D unclear. From germline, CDR1 is SGHTA and CDR2 FQGNSA. The CDR3 covers 16 residues. V lost 1 base and J 0 bases, leaving 10 bases between the germline ends. The CDR3 region has the DNA TGTGCCAGCAGCTTAGGGGCTTTACGCTCCTACAATGAGCAGTTCTTC. This codes for CASSLGALRSYNEQFF.

CDR3 region: CASSGRRIGELFF. In nucleotides, the CDR3 is TGTGCCAGCAGTGGCAGGCGCATAGGGGAACTGTTTTTT. The rearrangement links TRBV12-3 or TRBV12-4 to TRBJ1-4, with D perhaps TRBD1 (5 bases). The CDR3 runs 13 residues. V lost 5 bases to trimming and J lost 12 bases, with 16 bases between them.

This clonotype has more than one count but fewer than ten. J is TRBJ1-6 and V is TRBV28; D not resolved. The CDR3 runs to 15 residues. Deletions cut 3 bases from V and 3 bases from J, with 9 bases between. CDR1 and CDR2 (germline): MDHEN, SYDVKM. The DNA for the CDR3 is TGTGCCAGCAGTTTGGGGAATATCTATAATTCACCCCTCCACTTT. This encodes CASSLGNIYNSPLHF.

The V call is TRBV20-1, the J call TRBJ2-3, with 11 nucleotides matching TRBD2. Germline CDR1 is DFQATT and CDR2 is SNEGSKA (reference sequence). The length of the CDR3 is 14 residues. J lost 4 bases, V lost 6 bases, and 6 bases had no gene match. CDR3 DNA: TGCAGTGCCAGTCTACTAGCGGGAGCAGATACGCAGTATTTT. Its translation: CSASLLAGADTQYF.

This clonotype was seen a handful of times. V is TRBV4-1 and J is TRBJ2-3; 11 bases agree with TRBD2. The CDR3 is made up of 20 amino acids. Trimming took 1 base from V and 0 from J; bases not matched to a gene: 12. Germline lookup yields CDR1 MGHRA and CDR2 YSYEKL. CDR3 DNA: TGCGCCAGCAGCCAAGGAATTGCTGGACTAGCGGGTACAAGCACAGATACGCAGTATTTT. Translation gives CASSQGIAGLAGTSTDTQYF.